Listed below are T cell receptor beta chains from one sample, sequenced in a study of blood T cell repertoires in COVID-19. The repertoire was sequenced with immunoSEQ multiplex PCR; TCRdb's copy has only in-frame clones and lacks some. The table has 15,000 to 17,000 clones, more than 75% seen once. The sample taken for sequencing was peripheral blood. The receptors come from an elderly man with active or convalescent COVID-19. CDR3s include the opening cysteine and the closing phenylalanine or tryptophan. The order of the fields is V gene, clone size, J gene, D gene, CDR3 DNA, CDR3 protein. A D gene is named only where the DNA matches it firmly. A row's size may be missing; if present it is once, few, many or a size class.

v_gene: TRBV6-6; abundance: -; j_gene: TRBJ2-3; d_gene: -; CDR3nt: TGTGCCAGCAGTTACGGGGACACTCGCACAGATACGCAGTATTTT; CDR3aa: CASSYGDTRTDTQYF
v_gene: TRBV29-1; abundance: once; j_gene: TRBJ2-3; d_gene: TRBD1; CDR3nt: TGCAGCGTTGGAGGGGACAGGGCCGCCACAGATACGCAGTATTTT; CDR3aa: CSVGGDRAATDTQYF
v_gene: TRBV28; abundance: -; j_gene: TRBJ1-2; d_gene: -; CDR3nt: TGTGCCAGCAGGGGTGAGGGCTATGGCTACACCTTC; CDR3aa: CASRGEGYGYTF
v_gene: TRBV11-3; abundance: -; j_gene: TRBJ2-3; d_gene: TRBD2; CDR3nt: TGTGCCAGCAGCTTAGATGGGCCTAGCGGGGGGGCTACAGATACGCAGTATTTT; CDR3aa: CASSLDGPSGGATDTQYF
v_gene: TRBV5-4; abundance: once; j_gene: TRBJ2-3; d_gene: -; CDR3nt: TGTGCCAGCAGCTTGGAACGGGGGTATACGCAGTATTTT; CDR3aa: CASSLERGYTQYF
v_gene: TRBV5-3; abundance: -; j_gene: TRBJ2-3; d_gene: TRBD2; CDR3nt: TGTGCCAGAAGCCTTAACCCTAGCGGAATAAGCACAGATACGCAGTATTTT; CDR3aa: CARSLNPSGISTDTQYF
v_gene: TRBV7-3; abundance: -; j_gene: TRBJ2-2; d_gene: TRBD1; CDR3nt: TGTGCCAGCAGCTCCAGTCGACAGGGGGCCAGAGACGGGGAGCTGTTTTTT; CDR3aa: CASSSSRQGARDGELFF
v_gene: TRBV5-1; abundance: few; j_gene: TRBJ1-1; d_gene: TRBD1; CDR3nt: TGCGCCAGCAGCTCAAGACAGGGATCGGGCACTGAAGCTTTCTTT; CDR3aa: CASSSRQGSGTEAFF
v_gene: TRBV30; abundance: -; j_gene: TRBJ1-6; d_gene: -; CDR3nt: TGTGCCTGGAGTGTAACGGTTCGAGCCCTCCACTTT; CDR3aa: CAWSVTVRALHF
v_gene: TRBV18; abundance: -; j_gene: TRBJ2-5; d_gene: -; CDR3nt: TGTGCCAGCTCATCCGGGTCCCAAGAGACCCAGTACTTC; CDR3aa: CASSSGSQETQYF
v_gene: TRBV9; abundance: -; j_gene: TRBJ1-1; d_gene: -; CDR3nt: TGTGCCAGCAGCGCTGAGTTGGGAGGGGGCACTGAAGCTTTCTTT; CDR3aa: CASSAELGGGTEAFF
v_gene: TRBV11-2; abundance: -; j_gene: TRBJ2-2; d_gene: -; CDR3nt: TGTGCCAGCAGCCGTTCGGGGGACACCGGGGAGCTGTTTTTT; CDR3aa: CASSRSGDTGELFF
v_gene: TRBV3-1/TRBV3-2; abundance: -; j_gene: TRBJ2-2; d_gene: TRBD2; CDR3nt: TGTGCCAGCGGGACTAGGCCCGGGGAGCTGTTTTTT; CDR3aa: CASGTRPGELFF
v_gene: TRBV27; abundance: -; j_gene: TRBJ2-5; d_gene: TRBD1; CDR3nt: TGTGCCAGCAGTGCGGGGACAGGACAAGAGACCCAGTACTTC; CDR3aa: CASSAGTGQETQYF
v_gene: TRBV6-1; abundance: -; j_gene: TRBJ1-2; d_gene: -; CDR3nt: TGTGCCAGCAGTGAAAGGCGGTATGGCTACACCTTC; CDR3aa: CASSERRYGYTF
v_gene: TRBV29-1; abundance: -; j_gene: TRBJ2-7; d_gene: TRBD1; CDR3nt: TGCAGCGTTGTATCCGGGACAGGAACCTACGAGCAGTACTTC; CDR3aa: CSVVSGTGTYEQYF